This is a list of T cell receptor beta chains from one sample in a study of Ad26.COV2.S vaccination and SARS-CoV-2 variants. Repertoires were generated with immunoSEQ multiplex PCR, while TCRdb's copy carries only in-frame clones and drops some. Of roughly 700,000 clones in the sample, 70% to 90% were seen once. The source material was peripheral blood, sampled in a trial of Ad26.COV2.S vaccine versus placebo. These receptor sequences come from a person between 18 and 60 years old who received the Ad26.COV2.S COVID-19 vaccine or a placebo. Each CDR3 is given with its conserved first and last residue. A D gene is named only where the DNA matches it firmly. Expanded clones are given a class, and other clones once, few, many or no size at all.

j_call | v_call | clone_size | d_call | cdr3_nt | cdr3_aa
TRBJ1-4 | TRBV7-9 | NA | NA | TGTGCCAGCAGCTTAAGCCTAATTCACAGGGTATCTGGAGAAAAACTGTTTTTT | CASSLSLIHRVSGEKLFF
TRBJ2-2 | TRBV29-1 | few | NA | TGCAGCGTTGTAGGTCCGGGATCGGCCGGGGAGCTGTTTTTT | CSVVGPGSAGELFF
TRBJ2-1 | TRBV29-1 | NA | TRBD2 | TGCAGCGTTATTAGCGGGGCCTACAATGAGCAGTTCTTC | CSVISGAYNEQFF
TRBJ2-2 | TRBV9 | NA | NA | TGTGCCAGCAGCGCAGGGTTGGGGAGGGAGCTGTTTTTT | CASSAGLGRELFF
TRBJ1-2 | TRBV7-2 | NA | NA | TGTGCCAGCAGCTTAGGGTCCCAGGGCCGGGGCTACACCTTC | CASSLGSQGRGYTF
TRBJ1-1 | TRBV6-1 | NA | NA | TGTGCCAGCAGTGCAGGGCCCTCCCTGGGAAACACTGAAGCTTTCTTT | CASSAGPSLGNTEAFF
TRBJ2-5 | TRBV7-3 | once | TRBD2 | TGTGCCAGCAGCCAATTTCAAGCGGGGCGAGAAGAGACCCAGTACTTC | CASSQFQAGREETQYF
TRBJ2-7 | TRBV5-6 | NA | TRBD1 | TGTGCCAGCAGCATGACCGGGACAGCTAACTACGAGCAGTACTTC | CASSMTGTANYEQYF
TRBJ2-7 | TRBV25-1 | NA | NA | TGTGCCAGCAGTGGGTCTTGGGCAGGGGCCCACGAGCAGTACTTC | CASSGSWAGAHEQYF
TRBJ1-6 | TRBV3-1/TRBV3-2 | NA | NA | TGTGCCAGCAGCCCCGGTGGAGACCTCCATTGGCTCCTCCACTTT | CASSPGGDLHWLLHF
TRBJ2-7 | TRBV19 | NA | NA | TGTGCCAGTAGTATAGGGACGGGGGCCGAGCAGTACTTC | CASSIGTGAEQYF
TRBJ2-3 | TRBV5-1 | NA | NA | TGCGCCAGCAGCTCTTACGCTAGCACAGATACGCAGTATTTT | CASSSYASTDTQYF
TRBJ2-3 | TRBV11-2 | NA | TRBD1 | TGTGCCAGCAGCCAGACAGGGGGCCCCACAGATACGCAGTATTTT | CASSQTGGPTDTQYF
TRBJ2-3 | TRBV18 | NA | TRBD2 | TGTGCCAGCTCACCAGGGGTGGCGGGAGTGAGAGATACGCAGTATTTT | CASSPGVAGVRDTQYF
TRBJ1-1 | TRBV18 | NA | NA | TGTGCCAGCTCACCACCCCGGACAGCTCTGCTCGGTGAAGCTTTCTTT | CASSPPRTALLGEAFF
TRBJ2-2 | TRBV11-3 | NA | TRBD1 | TGTGCCAGCAGCCAAGGACAGGGAGGAGGGGAGCTGTTTTTT | CASSQGQGGGELFF
TRBJ2-5 | TRBV29-1 | NA | TRBD2 | TGCAGCGTTGGCGGGGGGGCAGAGACCCAGTACTTC | CSVGGGAETQYF
TRBJ1-5 | TRBV5-5 | NA | NA | TGTGCCCGCAGCTTGGGGGGGGCGGCTCAGCCCCAGCATTTT | CARSLGGAAQPQHF
TRBJ2-7 | TRBV27 | once | NA | TGTGCCAGCAGTTTCCGGGGGATCGTTGGGGAGCAGTACTTC | CASSFRGIVGEQYF
TRBJ2-3 | TRBV6-2/TRBV6-3 | NA | TRBD2 | TGTGCCAGCAGCCCCCTGAGCGGGACTAGCACAGATACGCAGTATTTT | CASSPLSGTSTDTQYF
TRBJ2-2 | TRBV11-3 | NA | NA | TGTGCCAGCAGCTTAAGGGCAGCGAACACCGGGGAGCTGTTTTTT | CASSLRAANTGELFF
TRBJ2-7 | TRBV5-5 | once | TRBD1 | TGTGCCAGCAGCAAGCCCCGGACAGGGGCCTACGAGCAGTACTTC | CASSKPRTGAYEQYF
TRBJ2-1 | TRBV20-1 | NA | NA | TGCAGGGCGGGCGGAAACAATGAGCAGTTCTTC | CRAGGNNEQFF
TRBJ2-7 | TRBV4-3 | NA | NA | TGCGCCAGCAGCCAAGTGGGGGATGGGTACTACGAGCAGTACTTC | CASSQVGDGYYEQYF
TRBJ1-3 | TRBV29-1 | NA | TRBD1 | TGCAGCGTTGAAGATCGGAGGACAGGGTCTGGAAACACCATATATTTT | CSVEDRRTGSGNTIYF
TRBJ2-1 | TRBV9 | NA | NA | TGTGCCAGCAGCGTAGCAAGCAATGAGCAGTTCTTC | CASSVASNEQFF
TRBJ1-1 | TRBV7-2 | NA | NA | TGTGCCAGCAGCCTAGGGACCGTAAACACTGAAGCTTTCTTT | CASSLGTVNTEAFF
TRBJ2-6 | TRBV6-5 | NA | NA | TGTGCCAGCAGTTACTCGGAACTTACTGGGGCCAACGTCCTGACTTTC | CASSYSELTGANVLTF
TRBJ2-1 | TRBV5-1 | NA | NA | TGCGCCAGCTCTACATCGAGCTCCTACAATGAGCAGTTCTTC | CASSTSSSYNEQFF
TRBJ2-2 | TRBV3-1/TRBV3-2 | NA | TRBD2 | TGTGCCAGCAGCCCGGGGCTAGCGGGAGGGGTCACCGGGGAGCTGTTTTTT | CASSPGLAGGVTGELFF
TRBJ1-5 | TRBV3-1/TRBV3-2 | NA | NA | TGTGCCAGCAGCCAAGATACGGGGGAAAATCAGCCCCAGCATTTT | CASSQDTGENQPQHF
TRBJ1-1 | TRBV19 | NA | TRBD1 | TGTGCCAGTAGTGCCAGGGACAGGGAGTTAACTGAAGCTTTCTTT | CASSARDRELTEAFF
TRBJ1-2 | TRBV5-6 | once | NA | TGTGCCAGCAGCCTCGGGACATTTAACTATGGCTACACCTTC | CASSLGTFNYGYTF
TRBJ2-5 | TRBV5-1 | NA | NA | TGCGCCAGCAGCTTGGGCGGTCTGAGCGAGACCCAGTACTTC | CASSLGGLSETQYF
TRBJ2-7 | TRBV3-1/TRBV3-2 | NA | TRBD2 | TGTGCCAGCAGCCAAGTAAATAGCGGGGCCTACGAGCAGTACTTC | CASSQVNSGAYEQYF
TRBJ1-3 | TRBV7-7 | NA | NA | TGTGCTAGCAGCCAAGGGATTCTCTCTGGAAACACCATATATTTT | CASSQGILSGNTIYF